The present TCR beta chain was sequenced within a study of T cells in Graves' hyperthyroidism and ophthalmopathy. Study as a whole: At initial diagnosis, before any treatment had begun, peripheral blood was obtained. Regarding the study as a whole: In the analysis, a 13 V-J model separated ophthalmopathy from stable hyperthyroidism.

Each diagnosis drew on symptoms, thyroxine, TRAb, thyroid ultrasound and orbital computed tomography findings. CDR1 MDHEN and CDR2 SYDVKM come from the germline V gene. The V end was cut by 5 bases, the J end by 5 bases, with 19 bases between. CDR3 length equals 15 residues. The sample holds many counts of this clonotype. Its target is unknown. TCR beta CDR3 regions were amplified from RNA transcripts. The study used the HTBI primer set for a first-round RT-PCR of the TCR CDR3. TCRdb reprocessed the multiplex PCR reads with MiXCR, giving one entry per CDR3 protein. The sample has some 490,000 distinct CDR3 sequences; under 25% are singletons.

The chain joins TRBV28 to TRBJ2-7; the D gene could be TRBD1 or TRBD2 (7 bases each). This TCR was sampled from a woman aged 70-85 years with Graves' ophthalmopathy. The source material was blood. The CDR3 spells CASSPYRGGSNEQYF. The CDR3 DNA reads as TGTGCCAGCAGTCCATACAGGGGAGGGAGTAACGAGCAGTACTTC.